The 27 T cell receptor beta chains given below trace back to one sample, sequenced in a study of blood T cells in healthy people across ages (dated by TCRdb to between 2014 and 2017). Libraries were prepared through 5' RACE. The sequencer listed for this sample is Illumina HiSeq 2500. A second roughly 6 to 11 cycle PCR used a sample-barcoded 5' primer and a J-beta primer mix. The public reads were reanalyzed by TCRdb: fastp trimming at Q25, MiXCR alignment, in-frame beta chains only. Under each unique CDR3 protein, matching rows form one entry showing the most common genes and DNA. Present in this sample are more than 1,400,000 distinct CDR3 sequences, 40% to 50% of which were seen just once. 7.9% of the sample comes from the top ten. Specimen: blood. These receptors all stem from a woman under 30 in good health.

This clonotype was counted between two and nine times. The chain employs TRBV24-1 and TRBJ1-2; 8 bases fit TRBD1. J lost 3 bases, V lost 3 bases, and 14 bases had no gene match. The CDR3 extends over 18 amino acids. Germline CDR1 KGHDR, CDR2 SFDVKD. The CDR3 DNA is TGTGCCACCAGTGATCCCCCTGGGGTGCAGGGGGCGGACTATGGCTACACCTTC. Residues: CATSDPPGVQGADYGYTF.

The chain couples TRBV6-1 to TRBJ1-2; D is undetermined. Germline CDR1 reads MNHNS; CDR2 reads SASEGT. The CDR3 is 17 amino acids. V shed 11 bases and J shed 0 bases, with 25 bases lying between them. DNA of the CDR3: TGTGCCGCTCACAGAGAGGGTAGGCCAGGCCCTAACTATGGCTACACCTTC. Amino acids: CAAHREGRPGPNYGYTF.

As for this clonotype: The junction does not match germline at one end; this may be a read error. The V gene is TRBV9, the J gene TRBJ2-3; TRBD2 matches 15 bases. Germline V lookup: CDR1 SGDLS, CDR2 YYNGEE. The CDR3 is made up of 19 amino acids. The CDR3 bases are TGTGCCAGCAGCGTCCGGACTAGCGGGGGGGCCACAGTGACAGATACGCGGTATTTT. It yields the protein CASSVRTSGGATVTDTRYF. The complete variable domain, with remaining parts taken from reference TRBV9 and TRBJ2-3, reads DSGVTQTPKHLITATGQRVTLRCSPRSGDLSVYWYQQSLDQGLQFLIQYYNGEERAKGNILERFSAQQFPDLHSELNLSSLELGDSALYFCASSVRTSGGATVTDTRYFGPGTRLTVL.

The rearrangement uses TRBV4-1 and TRBJ2-4; no firm D call. Germline V gene sequence: CDR1 MGHRA, CDR2 YSYEKL. The CDR3 extends over 15 amino acids. Trimming shortened V by 7 bases and J by 0 bases, and 13 bases separated the two germline ends. The CDR3, as DNA: TGCGCCAGCAACCAGTTACTCCTAGCCAAAAACATTCAGTACTTC. Protein product: CASNQLLLAKNIQYF.

The chain employs TRBV7-3 and TRBJ2-5; D not certain. The CDR3 runs 13 residues. With 4 bases removed from V and 11 bases from J, the gap between germline ends came to 17 bases. CDR1 and CDR2 from the germline V gene are SGHTA and FQGTGA. CDR3 protein: CASSSMVGNEQYF. The CDR3 DNA reads TGTGCCAGCAGCTCAATGGTGGGCAATGAGCAGTACTTC.

The rearrangement uses TRBV20-1 and TRBJ2-2; no clear D gene. Germline-derived CDR1 and CDR2 are DFQATT and SNEGSKA (reference sequence). This CDR3 spans 14 amino acids. V lost 1 base and J 1 base, leaving 7 bases between the germline ends. In DNA, the CDR3 is TGCAGTGCTAGAGCGGAGAGGAACACCGGGGAGCTGTTTTTT. Encoded protein: CSARAERNTGELFF.

The V and J genes are TRBV20-1 and TRBJ1-4, with TRBD1 matching 9 bases. The CDR3 length is 15 residues. Germline-derived CDR1 and CDR2 are DFQATT and SNEGSKA (reference sequence). V shed 3 bases, J shed 7 bases, and the junction held 9 bases outside the gene matches. Here the CDR3 DNA reads TGCAGTGCTAGCTCCTCCGACAGGGGGGGTGAAAAACTGTTTTTT. Protein product: CSASSSDRGGEKLFF.

The chain has TRBV15 and TRBJ1-1; the D gene is possibly TRBD1 (5 bases). Germline-derived CDR1 and CDR2 are LNHNV and YYDKDF (reference sequence). CDR3 length: 14 amino acids. The V end lost 5 bases, the J end lost 1 base, and 11 bases lay between the germline ends. In DNA form, the CDR3 reads TGTGCCACCAGCGGGGGACTCCAGAACACTGAAGCTTTCTTT. Translating it yields CATSGGLQNTEAFF.

This chain connects TRBV6-2 or TRBV6-3 to TRBJ1-6; D uncertain. Germline CDR1 MNHEY, CDR2 SVGEGT. V was trimmed by 4 bases and J by 7 bases, leaving 5 bases between them. The CDR3 loop spans 12 amino acids. CDR3 amino acids: CASSLRNSPLHF. CDR3 in DNA: TGTGCCAGCAGTTTACGAAATTCACCCCTCCACTTT.

The V and J genes are TRBV29-1 and TRBJ2-2; possibly TRBD2 for D (7 bases). V lost 4 bases, J lost 1 base, and 13 bases lay in between. The germline V gene has CDR1 SQVTM and CDR2 ANQGSEA. The CDR3 loop spans 15 amino acids. DNA for the CDR3: TGCAGCGTTGGGGGGGGGCCTTGGAACACCGGGGAGCTGTTTTTT. The encoded protein is CSVGGGPWNTGELFF.

This clonotype was detected a few times. V usage is TRBV4-1 and J usage is TRBJ2-1, with 7 bases fitting TRBD1. CDR1 and CDR2 from the germline V gene are MGHRA and YSYEKL. Trimming at V came to 0 bases and at J to 8 bases, leaving 13 bases not matched to a gene. This CDR3 contains 17 residues. CDR3 DNA: TGCGCCAGCAGCCAAGATGCGAGGACAGGCCTTGTCGATGAGCAGTTCTTC. It translates to CASSQDARTGLVDEQFF.

The chain joins TRBV6-5 to TRBJ1-1; maybe TRBD1 (6 bases). V was trimmed by 5 bases and J by 5 bases, leaving 15 bases between them. Per the germline V gene, CDR1 is MNHEY and CDR2 is SVGAGI. The CDR3 is 14 residues long. The DNA for the CDR3 is TGTGCCAGCAGTACTAGGACAGTGGGAACTGAAGCTTTCTTT. This codes for CASSTRTVGTEAFF.

This chain connects TRBV29-1 to TRBJ2-1; TRBD2 aligns across 10 bases. The last part of the DNA fits TRBJ2-7 better; the J call may be wrong. The V gene's germline CDR1 is SQVTM and CDR2 ANQGSEA. CDR3 length: 15 residues. The CDR3 loop reads CSVDGSSGSYNEQYF. CDR3 bases: TGCAGCGTTGACGGGTCTAGCGGGAGTTACAATGAGCAGTACTTC.

The chain recombines TRBV6-2 or TRBV6-3 with TRBJ2-6; 7 nucleotides match TRBD1. Germline V lookup: CDR1 MNHEY, CDR2 SVGEGT. This CDR3 has 14 amino acids. Trimming at V came to 6 bases and at J to 4 bases, leaving 3 bases not matched to a gene. The CDR3 sequence: CASRTGFGANVLTF. The CDR3 nucleotides are TGTGCCAGCAGGACAGGGTTCGGGGCCAACGTCCTGACTTTC.

This clonotype has a handful of counts. This rearrangement joins TRBV5-5 to TRBJ1-5, with TRBD1 as a possible D gene (5 bases). The germline gives CDR1 SGHKS, CDR2 YYEKEE (reference sequence). This CDR3 comprises 14 residues. V gave up 4 bases and J gave up 1 base, with 9 bases separating them. The CDR3 reads CASSAPGSNQPQHF. The CDR3 bases are TGTGCCAGCAGCGCCCCAGGGAGCAATCAGCCCCAGCATTTT.

Written as DNA, the CDR3 is TGCGCCAGCAGCTTACCCGGGACTAGCGGGTCCACAGATACGCAGTATTTT. Translated: CASSLPGTSGSTDTQYF. The V call is TRBV5-1, the J call TRBJ2-3, with 12 bases that match TRBD2. Germline loops: CDR1 SGHRS, CDR2 YFSETQ. CDR3 length equals 17 residues. Germline trimming cut 2 bases from V and 2 bases from J; bases unmatched to any gene: 6.

At least ten counts were recorded for this clonotype. This sequence joins TRBV29-1 and TRBJ2-7, with D perhaps assigned TRBD1 or TRBD2 (6 bases each). There are 12 residues in the CDR3. Germline V gene sequence: CDR1 SQVTM, CDR2 ANQGSEA. The V gene lost 5 bases and the J gene lost 5 bases, with 13 bases spanning the gap. CDR3 loop: CSVRGARDEQYF. DNA for the CDR3: TGCAGCGTTAGGGGGGCGCGCGACGAGCAGTACTTC.

In regard to this clonotype: An end of the junction differs from the germline gene, which may be a read error. V usage is TRBV9 and J usage is TRBJ2-1; D is possibly TRBD2 (6 bases). CDR3 length: 15 amino acids. Looked up from germline, CDR1 is SGDLS and CDR2 is YYNGEE. Here the CDR3 DNA reads TGCGCCAGCAAGGGCGGGGTAAGCTCCTACAATGAGCAGTTCTTC. Its translation: CASKGGVSSYNEQFF. The full variable domain, its missing parts supplied by reference TRBV9 and TRBJ2-1, is DSGVTQTPKHLITATGQRVTLRCSPRSGDLSVYWYQQSLDQGLQFLIQYYNGEERAKGNILERFSAQQFPDLHSELNLSSLELGDSALYFCASKGGVSSYNEQFFGPGTRLTVL.

The chain carries TRBV20-1 and TRBJ1-3; maybe TRBD1 (6 bases). This CDR3 has 13 residues. In germline, CDR1 is DFQATT, CDR2 SNEGSKA (reference sequence). V lost 5 bases, J lost 4 bases, and 12 bases lay in between. The CDR3 loop reads CSAWDIQGNTIYF. The CDR3 DNA reads as TGCAGTGCTTGGGACATCCAAGGAAACACCATATATTTT.

In DNA, the CDR3 is TGTGCCACCAGCAGAGATGCGCTTCCAGGGAACGGCTACACCTTC. Amino acid sequence: CATSRDALPGNGYTF. V usage is TRBV15 and J usage is TRBJ1-2; possibly TRBD1 for D (5 bases). The CDR3 extends over 15 amino acids. The V and J ends lost 0 bases and 8 bases respectively, with 16 bases between them. CDR1 and CDR2 from the germline V gene are LNHNV and YYDKDF (reference sequence).

The chain carries TRBV4-1 and TRBJ1-1; D is undetermined. CDR1 and CDR2 from the germline V gene are MGHRA and YSYEKL. V was shortened by 4 bases and J by 5 bases, with 14 bases between the two germline ends. The CDR3 sequence is 14 residues long. CDR3 amino acids: CASSRIGLATEAFF. The CDR3 nucleotides read TGCGCCAGCAGCCGCATCGGCTTGGCGACTGAAGCTTTCTTT.

This rearrangement joins TRBV12-3 or TRBV12-4 to TRBJ2-1; TRBD2 agrees at 8 bases. V lost 6 bases, J lost 2 bases, and 6 bases stayed unmatched. The CDR3 loop spans 15 amino acids. The CDR3 DNA follows: TGTGCCAGCAGGCTCCGGGGGGGCCCCTACAATGAGCAGTTCTTC. Its translation: CASRLRGGPYNEQFF.

In this sample, this clonotype turned up a few times. The chain links TRBV20-1 to TRBJ2-3; 7 bases match TRBD2. J lost 4 bases, V lost 6 bases, and 7 bases had no gene match. Germline V lookup: CDR1 DFQATT, CDR2 SNEGSKA (reference sequence). CDR3 length: 13 residues. This CDR3 is CSAGGSASDTQYF. CDR3 sequence (DNA): TGCAGTGCCGGCGGGAGCGCCTCAGATACGCAGTATTTT.

This clonotype has just a few counts. The chain employs TRBV6-1 and TRBJ2-3; D is perhaps TRBD2 (5 bases). The V and J ends lost 7 bases and 4 bases respectively, with 15 bases between them. Germline loops: CDR1 MNHNS, CDR2 SASEGT. There are 14 residues in the CDR3. CDR3 region: CASIPSGSADTQYF. The CDR3 DNA is TGTGCCAGCATACCCTCGGGGTCCGCAGATACGCAGTATTTT.

This chain uses TRBV18 with TRBJ1-6; D remains ambiguous. The V gene lost 3 bases and the J gene lost 0 bases, with 9 bases spanning the gap. This CDR3 region has 16 residues. In germline, CDR1 is KGHSH, CDR2 LQKENI. The CDR3 DNA reads as TGTGCCAGCTCACCTGAGCAGGTCTCCTATAATTCACCCCTCCACTTT. Translating it yields CASSPEQVSYNSPLHF.

This clonotype was observed a handful of times. V and J are TRBV6-6 and TRBJ1-2, with no clear D. CDR1 and CDR2 (germline): MNHNY, SVGAGI (reference sequence). V was shortened by 2 bases and J by 6 bases, with 13 bases between the two germline ends. The CDR3 totals 14 residues. CDR3 residues: CASSYPPAIDGYTF. The DNA of the CDR3 is TGTGCCAGCAGTTACCCCCCCGCGATAGATGGCTACACCTTC.

This clonotype was counted once. V and J are TRBV10-3 and TRBJ2-7; 8 bases map to TRBD2. Germline V gives CDR1 ENHRY, CDR2 SYGVKD. V was pared by 6 bases and J by 1 base, with 8 bases of the junction left unmatched. CDR3 length: 15 amino acids. Written as DNA, the CDR3 is TGTGCCATCAGGGCGGAGGCGGGAGGTTCCTACGAGCAGTACTTC. It translates to CAIRAEAGGSYEQYF.